The 26 T cell receptor beta chains in this list originate from one sample, sequenced in a study of STAT5B mutations in CD4+ large granular lymphocyte leukemia. This table comes from immunoSEQ multiplex PCR, and its TCRdb copy is limited to in-frame clones, with some not included. The sample consists of tens of thousands of clones, 70% to 90% of them appearing once. The sequenced sample was CD4+ T cells from blood buffy coats. These receptors were taken from a human donor in good health.

The chain employs TRBV5-6 and TRBJ2-7; TRBD1 aligns across 9 bases. V trimming: 5 bases; J trimming: 2 bases; junction bases outside the gene matches: 8. CDR1 is SGHDT and CDR2 is YYEEEE in the germline V gene. The CDR3 runs 15 residues. The CDR3 DNA reads TGTGCCAGCAGTTTACCGGGACAGGGTCCCTACGAGCAGTACTTC. Translated: CASSLPGQGPYEQYF.

This sequence joins TRBV27 and TRBJ1-1; the D is unclear. The CDR3 loop spans 15 amino acids. V was shortened by 6 bases and J by 1 base, with 15 bases between the two germline ends. Germline V CDR1 and CDR2: MNHEY, SMNVEV (reference sequence). CDR3 sequence reads: CASSFDISPNTEAFF. The CDR3 DNA is TGTGCCAGCAGCTTCGACATTTCTCCGAACACTGAAGCTTTCTTT.

This chain uses TRBV4-1 with TRBJ1-3; D is possibly TRBD1 (5 bases). This CDR3 has 20 residues. V shed 6 bases and J shed 4 bases, with 31 bases lying between them. Looked up from germline, CDR1 is MGHRA and CDR2 is YSYEKL. The CDR3 DNA is TGCGCCAGCAGACAGCGTTTAAGGGACTCGGCGAACCGGAGGGGAAACACCATATATTTT. Protein product: CASRQRLRDSANRRGNTIYF.

V gene TRBV6-1 combines with J gene TRBJ1-5, with D perhaps TRBD1 (5 bases). The CDR3 spans 16 residues. The germline V gene has CDR1 MNHNS and CDR2 SASEGT. Trimming left V 0 bases short and J 7 bases short, with 16 bases between. DNA of the CDR3: TGTGCCAGCAGTGAAGCAGCAGGGAGGATGAGGCAGCCCCAGCATTTT. As protein: CASSEAAGRMRQPQHF.

The chain links TRBV29-1 to TRBJ2-5, with TRBD1 matching over 10 bases. CDR3 length: 14 residues. V shed 8 bases, J shed 2 bases, and the junction held 8 bases outside the gene matches. In germline, CDR1 is SQVTM, CDR2 ANQGSEA. CDR3 nucleotides: TGCAGCCTACGACCGGGACAGGGGCAAGAGACCCAGTACTTC. Residues: CSLRPGQGQETQYF. The full variable domain, completed using reference TRBV29-1 and TRBJ2-5, is SAVISQKPSRDICQRGTSLTIQCQVDSQVTMMFWYRQQPGQSLTLIATANQGSEATYESGFVIDKFPISRPNLTFSTLTVSNMSPEDSSIYLCSLRPGQGQETQYFGPGTRLLVL.

This chain uses TRBV14 with TRBJ2-2, with TRBD1 matching over 10 bases. The CDR3 sequence is 23 residues long. CDR1 and CDR2 (germline): SGHDN, FVKESK. The V gene end was trimmed by 2 bases and the J gene end by 3 bases; junction bases not matched to a gene: 24. The CDR3 DNA reads as TGTGCCAGCAGCCAAAAGAGGTCCCAGCAGGGACAGGGGAAATTCAGGGACACCGGGGAGCTGTTTTTT. Its translation is CASSQKRSQQGQGKFRDTGELFF. Full variable domain (remainder filled in from reference TRBV14 and TRBJ2-2): EAGVTQFPSHSVIEKGQTVTLRCDPISGHDNLYWYRRVMGKEIKFLLHFVKESKQDESGMPNNRFLAERTGGTYSTLKVQPAELEDSGVYFCASSQKRSQQGQGKFRDTGELFFGEGSRLTVL.

J is TRBJ1-1 and V is TRBV10-1; 10 nucleotides agree with TRBD1. Trimming took 6 bases from V and 3 from J; bases not matched to a gene: 1. Looked up from germline, CDR1 is WNHNN and CDR2 is SYGVQD (reference sequence). There are 13 residues in the CDR3. CDR3 protein: CASRDRGDTEAFF. The DNA of the CDR3 is TGCGCCAGCAGGGACAGGGGGGACACTGAAGCTTTCTTT.

This clone has only a few counts. The J gene is TRBJ1-1, the V gene TRBV13; perhaps TRBD1 as D (6 bases). This CDR3 has 15 amino acids. V was cut by 5 bases and J by 0 bases, with 13 bases left in between. CDR1 and CDR2 from the germline V gene are PRHDT and FYEKMQ (reference sequence). DNA for the CDR3: TGTGCCAGCAGCCATAGACAGGCCATGAACACTGAAGCTTTCTTT. It is translated as CASSHRQAMNTEAFF.

The chain has TRBV16 and TRBJ1-5, with 7 bases matching TRBD1. Trimming cost V 0 bases and J 7 bases; bases outside gene matches: 9. There are 16 residues in the CDR3. Germline V gives CDR1 KGHSY, CDR2 FQNENV. The CDR3 sequence is CASSQSPQGMGQPQHF. In nucleotides, the CDR3 is TGTGCCAGCAGCCAATCGCCACAGGGGATGGGGCAGCCCCAGCATTTT.

This rearrangement joins TRBV27 to TRBJ2-1; the match to TRBD2 covers 8 bases. The CDR3 is 17 amino acids. The germline V gene has CDR1 MNHEY and CDR2 SMNVEV (reference sequence). After removal of 0 bases from V and 0 bases from J, the junction contained 4 bases not matched to a gene. The CDR3 sequence is CASSLSTGRVSYNEQFF. CDR3 coding DNA: TGTGCCAGCAGTTTATCAACCGGGAGGGTCTCCTACAATGAGCAGTTCTTC.

V and J are TRBV9 and TRBJ2-1; 7 positions match TRBD2. The V gene's germline CDR1 is SGDLS and CDR2 YYNGEE. The V and J ends lost 7 bases and 1 base, in that order; junction bases with no gene match: 5. This CDR3 region has 14 residues. CDR3 in DNA: TGTGCCAGCGGAAATAGCGGGTCCTACAATGAGCAGTTCTTC. Translating it yields CASGNSGSYNEQFF.

J is TRBJ1-4 and V is TRBV6-5; TRBD1 matches 11 bases. V shed 5 bases and J 8 bases; nucleotides not matched to a gene: 7. This CDR3 comprises 15 residues. Per the germline V gene, CDR1 is MNHEY and CDR2 is SVGAGI. CDR3 residues: CASSRTGGEREKLFF. DNA of the CDR3: TGTGCCAGCAGTAGGACAGGGGGCGAGAGAGAAAAACTGTTTTTT.

This sequence joins TRBV6-5 and TRBJ2-7; 11 bases are shared with TRBD2. V gave up 5 bases and J gave up 5 bases; unmatched junction bases: 5. Germline values: CDR1 MNHEY, CDR2 SVGAGI. The length of the CDR3 is 14 residues. The CDR3 sequence: CASSPHSGRDEQYF. CDR3 nucleotides: TGTGCCAGCAGTCCCCATAGCGGGAGGGACGAGCAGTACTTC.

This chain links TRBV19 with TRBJ2-5; 7 positions agree with TRBD1. CDR1 LNHDA and CDR2 SQIVND come from the germline V gene (reference sequence). After removal of 2 bases from V and 3 bases from J, the junction contained 3 bases not matched to a gene. The CDR3 spans 14 residues. Here the CDR3 reads CASSISGTEETQYF. CDR3 sequence (DNA): TGTGCCAGTAGTATATCCGGGACAGAAGAGACCCAGTACTTC.

This CDR3 is CASSVEGAYGETQYF. The DNA for the CDR3 is TGTGCCAGCAGCGTAGAGGGGGCTTACGGGGAGACCCAGTACTTC. This chain links TRBV9 with TRBJ2-5, with 7 bases matching TRBD1. CDR3 length: 15 amino acids. Germline V lookup: CDR1 SGDLS, CDR2 YYNGEE. Trimming removed 0 bases from V and 5 bases from J; junction bases left unmatched: 7.

The chain links TRBV5-1 to TRBJ2-2; D may match TRBD1 or TRBD2 (5 bases each). CDR1 and CDR2 (germline): SGHRS, YFSETQ. The germline V and J ends were trimmed by 6 bases and 2 bases, with 11 bases remaining between them. This CDR3 is built from 14 residues. The CDR3: CASKSGPNTGELFF. In DNA form, the CDR3 reads TGCGCCAGCAAATCGGGACCCAACACCGGGGAGCTGTTTTTT. Using reference TRBV5-1 and TRBJ2-2 for the parts outside the CDR3, the full variable domain is KAGVTQTPRYLIKTRGQQVTLSCSPISGHRSVSWYQQTPGQGLQFLFEYFSETQRNKGNFPGRFSGRQFSNSRSEMNVSTLELGDSALYLCASKSGPNTGELFFGEGSRLTVL.

This sequence joins TRBV18 and TRBJ1-1; 7 bases are a match to TRBD1. V lost 3 bases to trimming and J lost 3 bases; unmatched junction nucleotides: 4. Germline CDR1 KGHSH, CDR2 LQKENI. The length of the CDR3 is 14 residues. The CDR3 loop reads CASSPGTEHTEAFF. The CDR3 DNA reads TGTGCCAGCTCACCTGGGACAGAGCACACTGAAGCTTTCTTT. Full variable domain (missing parts from reference TRBV18 and TRBJ1-1): NAGVMQNPRHLVRRRGQEARLRCSPMKGHSHVYWYRQLPEEGLKFMVYLQKENIIDESGMPKERFSAEFPKEGPSILRIQQVVRGDSAAYFCASSPGTEHTEAFFGQGTRLTVV.

The chain combines TRBV5-6 with TRBJ1-6; D ambiguous. Trimming shortened V by 5 bases and J by 0 bases, and 3 bases separated the two germline ends. CDR1 SGHDT and CDR2 YYEEEE come from the germline V gene. This CDR3 region has 13 residues. CDR3 coding DNA: TGTGCCAGCAGAAGCTCCTATAATTCACCCCTCCACTTT. It is translated as CASRSSYNSPLHF.

The V gene is TRBV7-2, the J gene TRBJ2-4, with D maybe TRBD2 (5 bases). The CDR3 has 13 amino acids. CDR1 SGHTA and CDR2 FQGNSA come from the germline V gene. V dropped 3 bases and J dropped 9 bases, with 12 bases sitting between them. The CDR3 protein is CASSFPGGSIQYF. The CDR3 DNA reads as TGTGCCAGCAGCTTCCCCGGAGGTTCCATTCAGTACTTC.

CDR3 amino acids: CASSSPVTSGGWIVPQYF. In DNA form, the CDR3 reads TGTGCCAGCAGTTCCCCCGTGACTAGCGGGGGGTGGATTGTTCCCCAGTACTTC. The chain carries TRBV6-8 and TRBJ2-5; 13 bases fit TRBD2. Looked up from germline, CDR1 is MNHGY and CDR2 is SAAAGT. The CDR3 consists of 18 residues. After removal of 4 bases from V and 9 bases from J, the junction contained 17 bases not matched to a gene.

This chain connects TRBV7-9 to TRBJ2-7; 11 bases line up with TRBD2. From germline, CDR1 is SEHNR and CDR2 FQNEAQ (reference sequence). Trimming at V came to 5 bases and at J to 6 bases, leaving 6 bases not matched to a gene. This CDR3 is built from 14 residues. DNA for the CDR3: TGTGCCAGCAGCCAACTAGCGGGAGTGGGCGAGCAGTACTTC. It encodes CASSQLAGVGEQYF.

The chain joins TRBV5-1 to TRBJ2-7; D is possibly TRBD2 (6 bases). CDR1 and CDR2 from the germline V gene are SGHRS and YFSETQ. The V end lost 1 base, the J end lost 6 bases, and 20 bases lay between the germline ends. CDR3 length equals 16 residues. CDR3 coding DNA: TGCGCCAGCAGCTTGTATTCCCCGGGAGAGGGGTCCGAGCAGTACTTC. Protein product: CASSLYSPGEGSEQYF. Combining the CDR3 with reference TRBV5-1 and TRBJ2-7 gives the whole variable domain KAGVTQTPRYLIKTRGQQVTLSCSPISGHRSVSWYQQTPGQGLQFLFEYFSETQRNKGNFPGRFSGRQFSNSRSEMNVSTLELGDSALYLCASSLYSPGEGSEQYFGPGTRLTVT.

The chain combines TRBV6-1 with TRBJ1-2, with 10 bases fitting TRBD1. The CDR3 has 16 amino acids. The V gene end was trimmed by 0 bases and the J gene end by 3 bases; junction bases not matched to a gene: 4. Germline V CDR1 and CDR2: MNHNS, SASEGT. DNA of the CDR3: TGTGCCAGCAGTGAAGCCGGACAGGGGGGAGACTATGGCTACACCTTC. It specifies CASSEAGQGGDYGYTF.

The DNA of the CDR3 is TGTGCCAGTAGTATGGGAGGGGGCCCTGAAAAACTGTTTTTT. Protein sequence: CASSMGGGPEKLFF. The chain recombines TRBV19 with TRBJ1-4, with 7 bases fitting TRBD1. The CDR3 runs to 14 residues. V was pared by 3 bases and J by 7 bases, with 5 bases of the junction left unmatched. From germline, CDR1 is LNHDA and CDR2 SQIVND (reference sequence).

The genes are TRBV6-5 and TRBJ1-1; 9 positions match TRBD1. The junction had 3 bases not matched to a gene; V was cut back by 4 bases and J by 3 bases. This CDR3 has 14 amino acids. Per germline, CDR1 MNHEY and CDR2 SVGAGI. CDR3 loop: CASSFRTGDTEAFF. The CDR3 DNA reads as TGTGCCAGCAGTTTTCGGACAGGGGACACTGAAGCTTTCTTT.

The chain couples TRBV5-1 to TRBJ2-2, with TRBD2 matching over 8 bases. Germline CDR1 reads SGHRS; CDR2 reads YFSETQ. Trimming removed 0 bases from V and 6 bases from J; junction bases left unmatched: 4. The CDR3 length is 15 residues. CDR3 sequence reads: CASSLDTTSAGELFF. The CDR3 DNA reads TGCGCCAGCAGCTTGGATACGACTAGCGCCGGGGAGCTGTTTTTT.